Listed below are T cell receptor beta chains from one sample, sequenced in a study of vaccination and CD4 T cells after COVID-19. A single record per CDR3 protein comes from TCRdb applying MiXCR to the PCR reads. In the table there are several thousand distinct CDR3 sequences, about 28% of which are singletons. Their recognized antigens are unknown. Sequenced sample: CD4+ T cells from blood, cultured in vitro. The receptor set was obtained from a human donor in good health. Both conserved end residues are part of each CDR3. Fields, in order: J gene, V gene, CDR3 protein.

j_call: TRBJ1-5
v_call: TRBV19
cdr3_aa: CASSILGARNQPQHF

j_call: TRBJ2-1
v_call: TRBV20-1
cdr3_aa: CSARDSRLQDEQFF

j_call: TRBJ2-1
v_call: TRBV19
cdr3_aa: CASSPLRGSEQFF

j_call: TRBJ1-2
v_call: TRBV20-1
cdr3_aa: CSASGPAGYTF

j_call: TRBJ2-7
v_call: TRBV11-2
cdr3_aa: CASSNRVTFSYEQYF

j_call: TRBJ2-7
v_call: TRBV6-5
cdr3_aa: CASSYLGLRYF

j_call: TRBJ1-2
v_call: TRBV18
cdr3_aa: CASSSTPGVGYTF

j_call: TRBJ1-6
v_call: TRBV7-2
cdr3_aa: CASSAAGGLWGLDSLSPLHF

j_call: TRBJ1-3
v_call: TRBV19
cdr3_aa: CASSILGNTIYF

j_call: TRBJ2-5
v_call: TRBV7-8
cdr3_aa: CASSLAGLQETQYF

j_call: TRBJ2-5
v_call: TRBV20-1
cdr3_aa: CSARGGTSGIVTQYF

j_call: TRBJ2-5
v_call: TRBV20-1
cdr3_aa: CSASVRTGGAETQYF

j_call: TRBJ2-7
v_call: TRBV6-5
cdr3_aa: CASSYRGDRAFSYEQYF

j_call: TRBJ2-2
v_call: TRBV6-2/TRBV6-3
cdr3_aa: CASSYSRTGLQIGELFF